In its sample, the clone carrying this T cell receptor (beta chain) was seen a few times. This entry comes from a study of blood T cell repertoires in COVID-19. Overall study context: The United States, Italy and Spain supplied acute and convalescent COVID-19 samples.

CDR3 length equals 16 residues. J was trimmed by 7 bases and V by 3 bases; bases with no gene match: 11. CDR1 and CDR2 from the germline V gene are PRHDT and FYEKMQ (reference sequence). Original processing methods: The assay estimated nucleated cells by amplifying reference gene primers. Sequencing was performed with immunoSEQ multiplex PCR; in TCRdb, only in-frame clones are kept and a portion is missing. D and trimming come from the DNA, and the V and J calls and clone size come from that table. This table holds a few hundred thousand clones, 84% found once. Specimen: PBMCs or T cells enriched from blood (not recorded which). This clonotype was obtained from a woman in her 40s who had recovered from COVID-19. The rearrangement joins TRBV13 to TRBJ2-3, with 9 nucleotides matching TRBD1. The DNA for the CDR3 is TGTGCCAGCAGCTTTCCTCGGGACAGGGAGTTTCATACGCAGTATTTT. Translating it yields CASSFPRDREFHTQYF.